One T cell receptor beta chain is described in this entry. The sample belongs to a study of technical replicates of blood from a few donors. Sequencing used immunoSEQ multiplex PCR; TCRdb keeps in-frame clones, though not all of them. Found here are 60,000 to 65,000 clones, more than 75% of them singletons; the top ten hold around 5.5%. The trim removed 4 bases at V and 2 bases at J, leaving 4 bases unmatched. Germline V gene data show CDR1 as LGHNA and CDR2 as YNFKEQ. This CDR3 has 15 residues. This clonotype originated in a human donor in good health. Some clones in this sample may be carry-over from other donors' samples. The chain carries TRBV4-2 and TRBJ2-7; 11 bases agree with TRBD1. Sequencing was carried out using PBMCs. The CDR3 here is CASSRWDRGTYEQYF. The CDR3 coding sequence is TGTGCCAGCAGCCGATGGGACAGGGGGACCTACGAGCAGTACTTC.